This T cell receptor beta chain appears in the sequencing data of a study of blood T cell repertoires in COVID-19 (dated by TCRdb to about 2020). Broadly, across the study: The collaborator samples originated in the United States, Italy and Spain and spanned the acute and convalescent phases of COVID-19. Where available, HLA class I and class II types were taken from metadata supplied by the sample provider and were not determined by assay-based typing. The repertoires were made available in a free public database intended to serve as a resource for research on the immune response to SARS-CoV-2. Samples were obtained from the ongoing ImmuneRACE study (first 160 participants) and from roughly 1,300 subjects provided by 6 global collaborators. The material from the prospective study consisted of cDNA or gDNA derived from T cells, B-cell-depleted T cells, or PBMCs. Deeply sampled blood TCRbeta repertoires from subjects exposed to, actively infected with, or recovered from COVID-19 were included in the dataset. The sample metadata nearly always contained a de-identified subject ID, COVID-19 status, age in years and sex. Study-wide findings and limitations: Clinical and demographic metadata were provided uncurated, with the amount varying by source and participant.

The CDR3 goes from the cysteine to the phenylalanine over 14 residues. CDR3 DNA is the only sequence kept; it has 42 bases, read in frame from the first base. The germline V gene (reference sequence) provides CDR1 SEHNR and CDR2 FQNEAQ. Between the V and J ends, shortened by 5 bases and 5 bases respectively, the junction contains 15 bases. TCRbeta CDR3 regions were amplified from genomic DNA using the immunoSEQ Assay, a bias-controlled multiplex PCR. The authors processed their data as follows. The number of nucleated cells in each sample was estimated from the amplification of reference gene primers within the assay. Sequence reads were collapsed and filtered to measure the absolute abundance of every unique TCRbeta CDR3 rearrangement. For each sample, productive Simpson clonality was calculated by taking the square root of Simpson's diversity index across productive rearrangements. Here the immuneACCESS table is served through TCRdb, limited to in-frame sequences with V and J called. Missing clones are a known gap in these copies; in checked studies unresolved V genes cover under half, and the rest lacks a known reason. Clone size and the V and J calls come from that table; the DNA yielded D and trimming. The sample includes about 52,000 clones, with 90% observed a single time. Over 3% of the sample comes from the top ten.

Whole blood was collected in K2EDTA tubes by collaborating institutions according to the institutions' own protocols. Collaborator samples were shipped for TCRbeta analysis as frozen whole blood, isolated PBMCs, or DNA extracted from either sample type. Turning to this clone: The antigen this receptor binds is unknown. The input lacks base qualities; no much larger clone sits a single base away.

Sequenced: peripheral blood. The chain uses TRBV7-9 and TRBJ1-1; the D gene is possibly TRBD1, with 5 bases matching. This TCR was sampled from a human donor in a cohort sampled during active COVID-19. The CDR3 in this case is CASSPPGRGTEAFF. The nucleotides are TGTGCCAGCAGCCCTCCGGGGCGGGGTACTGAAGCTTTCTTT.